Listed here are 23 T cell receptor beta chains from one sample, sequenced in a study of blood T cell repertoires in COVID-19. Sequencing used immunoSEQ multiplex PCR; TCRdb keeps in-frame clones, though not all of them. The table includes about 14,000 clones, around 73% detected once. The sequenced sample was peripheral blood. The source is a man in his sixties or seventies with acute or convalescent COVID-19.

This clone was picked up a small number of times. The genes are TRBV5-4 and TRBJ2-2, with TRBD1 as a possible D gene (6 bases). Germline lookup yields CDR1 SGHNT and CDR2 YYREEE (reference sequence). V lost 7 bases to trimming and J lost 0 bases, with 13 bases between them. The CDR3 consists of 15 residues. CDR3 coding DNA: TGTGCCAGCTCCACGGACAGCCCGAACACCGGGGAGCTGTTTTTT. This sequence encodes CASSTDSPNTGELFF.

In this sample, this clone turned up a few times. The chain couples TRBV5-1 to TRBJ1-6; 7 bases align to TRBD1. V lost 0 bases and J lost 3; bases outside the gene matches: 0. The germline V gene encodes CDR1 SGHRS and CDR2 YFSETQ. This CDR3 contains 15 residues. The CDR3 loop reads CASSLAGGYNSPLHF. In DNA form, the CDR3 reads TGCGCCAGCAGCTTGGCAGGGGGCTATAATTCACCCCTCCACTTT.

This clone was seen a handful of times. The genes are TRBV29-1 and TRBJ2-5; D gene ambiguous. The CDR3 length is 12 residues. Trimming cost V 3 bases and J 4 bases, with 9 bases left between them. The V gene's germline CDR1 is SQVTM and CDR2 ANQGSEA. The chain's CDR3 is CSVDGLRETQYF. The DNA for the CDR3 is TGCAGCGTTGATGGGCTACGAGAGACCCAGTACTTC.

The V gene is TRBV5-4, the J gene TRBJ2-3; 7 bases line up with TRBD1. This CDR3 comprises 15 residues. CDR1 is SGHNT, CDR2 YYREEE, per germline (reference sequence). V gave up 3 bases and J gave up 6 bases; unmatched junction bases: 10. CDR3 nucleotide sequence: TGTGCCAGCAGCTATCGGACAGGTGGACGGGATACGCAGTATTTT. As protein: CASSYRTGGRDTQYF.

Details on this clone: Compared with germline, one end of the junction differs, possibly owing to a read error. The chain couples TRBV30 to TRBJ2-7, with D perhaps TRBD2 (6 bases). The length of the CDR3 is 11 residues. Germline loops: CDR1 GTSNPN, CDR2 SVGIG (reference sequence). This CDR3 reads CAWSESRTTRF. DNA for the CDR3: TGTGCCTGGAGCGAATCGCGGACTACCCGTTTC.

This clone appeared a single time. The chain is built from TRBV18 and TRBJ2-3; 10 nucleotides match TRBD1. Trimming removed 3 bases from V and 4 bases from J; junction bases left unmatched: 10. Germline V CDR1 and CDR2: KGHSH, LQKENI. The CDR3 runs 17 residues. DNA for the CDR3: TGTGCCAGCTCACCCGACATAGGACAGGGGGATTCAGATACGCAGTATTTT. Its protein is CASSPDIGQGDSDTQYF.

The chain recombines TRBV19 with TRBJ1-5; D remains unclear. This CDR3 comprises 15 residues. Germline-derived CDR1 and CDR2 are LNHDA and SQIVND (reference sequence). Trimming pared 7 bases from V and 0 bases from J, leaving 13 bases between. The CDR3 coding sequence is TGTGCCAGTAAACTAGCTAGCGGTAGCAATCAGCCCCAGCATTTT. Translated: CASKLASGSNQPQHF.

V is TRBV28 and J is TRBJ2-1, with 8 bases fitting TRBD2. The CDR3 covers 17 residues. Germline V CDR1 and CDR2: MDHEN, SYDVKM. Unmatched junction bases numbered 15, after V lost 6 bases and J lost 5 bases. DNA for the CDR3: TGTGCCAGCAGACCCAGCGAGGGCGGGAGGACTAACAATGAGCAGTTCTTC. Its translation is CASRPSEGGRTNNEQFF.

This clone was seen a handful of times. The rearrangement links TRBV2 to TRBJ1-2, with 7 bases lining up with TRBD1. V was pared by 6 bases and J by 8 bases, with 3 bases of the junction left unmatched. The CDR3 consists of 11 residues. Germline CDR1 is SNHLY and CDR2 is FYNNEI. The CDR3 loop reads CASRMGQGYTF. For the CDR3, the DNA is TGTGCCAGCAGGATGGGACAGGGCTACACCTTC.

V usage is TRBV19 and J usage is TRBJ1-5; TRBD1 aligns across 7 bases. The V gene end was trimmed by 8 bases and the J gene end by 4 bases; junction bases not matched to a gene: 5. The CDR3 has 13 amino acids. In germline, CDR1 is LNHDA, CDR2 SQIVND (reference sequence). The CDR3 loop is CASWKGANQPQHF. The DNA for the CDR3 is TGTGCCAGTTGGAAGGGGGCGAATCAGCCCCAGCATTTT.

This clone was seen a handful of times. The V call is TRBV6-5, the J call TRBJ1-1; unclear D gene. The V end lost 8 bases, the J end lost 0 bases, and 13 bases lay between the germline ends. Germline loops: CDR1 MNHEY, CDR2 SVGAGI. The CDR3 is made up of 14 amino acids. Here the CDR3 reads CASQTRGMNTEAFF. The CDR3 DNA reads as TGTGCCAGCCAGACGCGGGGAATGAACACTGAAGCTTTCTTT.

In DNA, the CDR3 is TGCGCCAGCAGCCAGGGGGCTCACAATGGCTACACCTTC. Translated: CASSQGAHNGYTF. The rearrangement joins TRBV4-3 to TRBJ1-2, with D possibly being TRBD1 (6 bases). Germline V gene sequence: CDR1 LGHNA, CDR2 YSLEER. The CDR3 contains 13 residues. V dropped 3 bases and J dropped 6 bases, with 11 bases sitting between them.

The V gene is TRBV6-2 or TRBV6-3, the J gene TRBJ2-1; 7 bases fit TRBD1. CDR1 MNHEY and CDR2 SVGEGT come from the germline V gene. Losses at the gene ends were 5 bases for V and 4 bases for J; bases not matched to a gene: 2. There are 13 residues in the CDR3. CDR3 coding DNA: TGTGCCAGCAGTCGGGACAGATACAATGAGCAGTTCTTC. It yields the protein CASSRDRYNEQFF.

This clone has just a few counts. CDR3 loop: CASSITPSGKDTQYF. As DNA, the CDR3 is TGTGCCAGCAGCATTACTCCCAGCGGGAAAGATACGCAGTATTTT. The chain uses TRBV21-1 and TRBJ2-3; TRBD2 was called by the table and not checked on the DNA. TRBV21-1 represents a pseudogene. CDR3 length: 15 residues.

Worth noting for this clone: At one of its ends the junction is not consistent with the germline gene, which may arise from a read error. CDR3 sequence (DNA): TGTGCCAGCAGTGACGGGTGGTCGGGATCAGCCCCAGCATTT. It translates to CASSDGWSGSAPAF. This rearrangement joins TRBV6-4 to TRBJ1-5; no reliable D call. This CDR3 has 14 residues. Germline CDR1 and CDR2: MRHNA and SNTAGT.

V gene TRBV5-8 combines with J gene TRBJ1-1; D remains ambiguous. Germline V gene sequence: CDR1 SGHTS, CDR2 YDEGEE. Deletions cut 4 bases from V and 7 bases from J, with 14 bases between. This CDR3 comprises 13 residues. Here the CDR3 reads CASSAIKRGEAFF. The CDR3 nucleotides are TGTGCCAGCAGCGCGATAAAACGCGGTGAAGCTTTCTTT.

The rearrangement joins TRBV7-2 to TRBJ2-7, with 7 bases aligning to TRBD2. CDR1 SGHTA and CDR2 FQGNSA come from the germline V gene. The V segment lost 1 base and the J segment 3 bases; nucleotides outside the gene matches: 6. CDR3 size: 15 residues. Here the CDR3 DNA reads TGTGCCAGCAGCTTAGGGGGTAGCGGGTTCTACGAGCAGTACTTC. This translates into CASSLGGSGFYEQYF.

The J gene is TRBJ1-1, the V gene TRBV2; D not certain. CDR3 length equals 13 residues. The V and J ends lost 8 bases and 7 bases respectively, with 17 bases between them. Germline assignment: CDR1 SNHLY and CDR2 FYNNEI. The CDR3: CASLEARKGEAFF. In nucleotides, the CDR3 is TGTGCCAGCCTGGAGGCGCGGAAAGGTGAAGCTTTCTTT.

In nucleotides, the CDR3 is TGTGCCAGCAGCTTAGCAGGATCCTCCTACGAGCAGTACTTC. This gives the protein CASSLAGSSYEQYF. The chain carries TRBV11-2 and TRBJ2-7; the D is unclear. Deletions cut 1 base from V and 0 bases from J, with 7 bases between. The CDR3 totals 14 residues. Looked up from germline, CDR1 is SGHAT and CDR2 is FQNNGV.

V is TRBV19 and J is TRBJ1-2; D is unclear. Looked up from germline, CDR1 is LNHDA and CDR2 is SQIVND (reference sequence). Trimming pared 5 bases from V and 7 bases from J, leaving 23 bases between. This CDR3 comprises 16 residues. CDR3 loop: CASSEAGGQPRLGYTF. As DNA, the CDR3 is TGTGCCAGTAGTGAGGCGGGCGGGCAACCGCGGCTTGGCTACACCTTC.

The J gene is TRBJ1-5, the V gene TRBV6-5; 7 bases line up with TRBD1. The germline V gene encodes CDR1 MNHEY and CDR2 SVGAGI. The V gene end was trimmed by 7 bases and the J gene end by 0 bases; junction bases not matched to a gene: 3. CDR3 length: 14 amino acids. This CDR3 reads CASTGQISNQPQHF. The CDR3 DNA is TGTGCCAGCACGGGACAGATTAGCAATCAGCCCCAGCATTTT.

The V and J genes are TRBV14 and TRBJ1-3, with a weak D call TRBD1 (5 bases). The length of the CDR3 is 13 residues. Germline assignment: CDR1 SGHDN and CDR2 FVKESK. The V and J ends lost 0 bases and 14 bases respectively, with 14 bases between them. The CDR3 sequence is CASSQDWGGVLYF. For the CDR3, the DNA is TGTGCCAGCAGCCAAGATTGGGGGGGAGTACTATATTTT.

The chain employs TRBV4-3 and TRBJ2-6, with a possible D match to TRBD2 (6 bases). CDR1 is LGHNA and CDR2 is YSLEER in the germline V gene. The CDR3 has 16 residues. V dropped 3 bases and J dropped 1 base, with 10 bases sitting between them. The CDR3 nucleotides are TGCGCCAGCAGCCAGGTCGCGGGATCTGGGGCCAACGTCCTGACTTTC. Translation gives CASSQVAGSGANVLTF.